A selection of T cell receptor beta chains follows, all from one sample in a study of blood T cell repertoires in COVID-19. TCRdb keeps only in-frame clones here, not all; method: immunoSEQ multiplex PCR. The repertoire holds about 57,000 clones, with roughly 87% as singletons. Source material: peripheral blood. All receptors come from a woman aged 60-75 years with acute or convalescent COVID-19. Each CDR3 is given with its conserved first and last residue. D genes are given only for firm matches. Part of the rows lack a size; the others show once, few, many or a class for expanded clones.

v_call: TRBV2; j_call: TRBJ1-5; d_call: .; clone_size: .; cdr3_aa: CASSESGSGQPQHF; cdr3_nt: TGTGCCAGCAGTGAATCGGGGAGTGGACAGCCCCAGCATTTT
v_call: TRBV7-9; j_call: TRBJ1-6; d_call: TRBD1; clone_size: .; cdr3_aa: CASSPRQGMYNWNSPLHF; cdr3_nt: TGTGCCAGCAGCCCCCGACAGGGGATGTATAATTGGAATTCACCCCTCCACTTT
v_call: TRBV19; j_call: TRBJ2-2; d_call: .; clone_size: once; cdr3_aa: CAVMEGNTGELFF; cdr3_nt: TGTGCAGTCATGGAGGGTAACACCGGGGAGCTGTTTTTT
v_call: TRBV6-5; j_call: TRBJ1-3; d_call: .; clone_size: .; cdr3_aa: CASSAVGSSGNTIYF; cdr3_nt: TGTGCCAGCAGCGCCGTCGGGTCGTCTGGAAACACCATATATTTT
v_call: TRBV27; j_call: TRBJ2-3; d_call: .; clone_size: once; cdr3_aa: CASSLTQVADTQYF; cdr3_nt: TGTGCCAGCAGTCTAACCCAGGTAGCAGATACGCAGTATTTT
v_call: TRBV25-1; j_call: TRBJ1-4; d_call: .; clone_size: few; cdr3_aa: CASRSREGNEKLFF; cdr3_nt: TGTGCCAGCAGAAGCAGGGAGGGGAATGAAAAACTGTTTTTT
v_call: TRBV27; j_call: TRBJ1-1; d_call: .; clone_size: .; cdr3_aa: CASSPAGARTEAFF; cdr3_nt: TGTGCCAGCAGCCCAGCGGGGGCGCGCACTGAAGCTTTCTTT
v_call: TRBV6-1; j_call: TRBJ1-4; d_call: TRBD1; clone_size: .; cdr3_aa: CASSETGTGKYNEKLFF; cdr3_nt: TGTGCCAGCAGTGAAACCGGGACAGGGAAATATAATGAAAAACTGTTTTTT
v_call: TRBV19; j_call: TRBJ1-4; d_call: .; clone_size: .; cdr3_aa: CASSGAVGLATNEKLFF; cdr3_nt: TGTGCCAGTAGTGGGGCGGTGGGCCTGGCAACTAATGAAAAACTGTTTTTT
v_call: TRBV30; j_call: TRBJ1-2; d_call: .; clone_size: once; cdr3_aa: CAWSNWGLSNYGYTF; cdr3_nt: TGTGCCTGGAGTAATTGGGGCCTAAGTAACTATGGCTACACCTTC
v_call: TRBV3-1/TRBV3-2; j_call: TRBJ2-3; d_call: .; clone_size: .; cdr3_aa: CASSRGGGTLFNTQYF; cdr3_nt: TGTGCCAGCAGCCGGGGAGGCGGGACGCTCTTTAATACGCAGTATTTT